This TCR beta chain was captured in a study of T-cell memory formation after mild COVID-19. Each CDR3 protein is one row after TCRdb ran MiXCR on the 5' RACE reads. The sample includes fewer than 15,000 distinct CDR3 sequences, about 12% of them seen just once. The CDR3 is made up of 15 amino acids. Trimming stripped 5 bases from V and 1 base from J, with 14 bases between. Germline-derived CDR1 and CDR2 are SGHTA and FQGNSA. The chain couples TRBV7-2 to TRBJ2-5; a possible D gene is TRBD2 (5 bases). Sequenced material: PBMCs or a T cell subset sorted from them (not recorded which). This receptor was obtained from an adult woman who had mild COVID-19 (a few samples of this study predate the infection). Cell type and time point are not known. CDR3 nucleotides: TGTGCCAGCAGCGCCCGCGGGTGGGGCCAAGAGACCCAGTACTTC. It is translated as CASSARGWGQETQYF. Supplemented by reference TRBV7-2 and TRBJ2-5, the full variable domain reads GAGVSQSPSNKVTEKGKDVELRCDPISGHTALYWYRQSLGQGLEFLIYFQGNSAPDKSGLPSDRFSAERTGGSVSTLTIQRTQQEDSAVYLCASSARGWGQETQYFGPGTRLLVL.